Presented here are 11 T cell receptor beta chains from one specimen sequenced in a study. Each CDR3 protein is one row after TCRdb ran MiXCR on the 5' RACE reads. The table records nearly 55,000 distinct CDR3 sequences, around 26% of them present only once. Sequences were obtained from tumor-infiltrating naive CD4+ T cells sorted from the breast tumor. Described subset: naive CD4+ T cells, CD4+CD45RA+CD25-. The receptors originated from a female donor with breast cancer.

This sequence joins TRBV9 and TRBJ2-5; the match to TRBD1 covers 8 bases. Germline assignment: CDR1 SGDLS and CDR2 YYNGEE. This CDR3 contains 14 residues. Trimming took 3 bases from V and 9 from J; bases not matched to a gene: 10. Here the CDR3 reads CASSGLTGATAQYF. In nucleotides, the CDR3 is TGTGCCAGCAGCGGGTTGACAGGGGCAACGGCCCAGTACTTC.

As concerns this clonotype: One end of the junction varies from germline; a read error may be responsible. The chain carries TRBV7-9 and TRBJ2-6; D is ambiguous. The CDR3 totals 15 residues. CDR1 is SEHNR and CDR2 is FQNEAQ in the germline V gene (reference sequence). The CDR3 protein is CASSLGASGVNVLTF. Written as DNA, the CDR3 is TGTGCCAGCAGCCTAGGCGCCTCTGGGGTCAACGTCCTGACTTTC.

Many counts were recorded for this clonotype. V gene TRBV5-4 combines with J gene TRBJ2-3; 7 bases are shared with TRBD1. This CDR3 is built from 13 residues. In germline, CDR1 is SGHNT, CDR2 YYREEE (reference sequence). The ends lost 1 base at V and 5 bases at J; junction bases unmatched: 1. The CDR3 DNA reads TGTGCCAGCAGCTTGACAGGGGAAGATACGCAGTATTTT. Protein product: CASSLTGEDTQYF.

The V call is TRBV11-2, the J call TRBJ2-7; D unresolved. Per the germline V gene, CDR1 is SGHAT and CDR2 is FQNNGV. This CDR3 comprises 12 residues. V lost 2 bases, J lost 5 bases, and 7 bases lay in between. CDR3 nucleotide sequence: TGTGCCAGCAGCTTAACGAACCACGAGCAGTACTTC. Encoded protein: CASSLTNHEQYF.

The DNA of the CDR3 is TGTGCCAGCTCGATCTATTCTTCGGCAGATACGCAGTATTTT. Its translation is CASSIYSSADTQYF. The chain links TRBV18 to TRBJ2-3; D not certain. The CDR3 has 14 residues. V shed 6 bases and J shed 4 bases, with 14 bases lying between them. The germline gives CDR1 KGHSH, CDR2 LQKENI.

About this clonotype: The junction departs from the called germline gene at one end, perhaps through a read error. This sequence joins TRBV20-1 and TRBJ2-7; TRBD1 is a possible D gene (6 bases). This CDR3 spans 12 amino acids. CDR1 and CDR2 (germline): DFQATT, SNEGSKA (reference sequence). In DNA form, the CDR3 reads TGCAGTGTGTCTGGGACAAAGTACGGGCAGTACTTC. Protein: CSVSGTKYGQYF.

This clonotype was seen many times. The chain is built from TRBV6-1 and TRBJ1-2, with no clear D. The CDR3 sequence is 14 residues long. Germline assignment: CDR1 MNHNS and CDR2 SASEGT. V gave up 4 bases and J gave up 4 bases, with 13 bases separating them. The CDR3, as DNA: TGTGCCAGCAGTGCCCCTTACAACGCCTATGGCTACACCTTC. Protein: CASSAPYNAYGYTF.

To note about this clonotype: The missing conserved phenylalanine or tryptophan at the end of this CDR3 makes a read error likely. The chain links TRBV7-2 to TRBJ1-1, with D unresolved. Deletions cut 5 bases from V and 10 bases from J, with 11 bases between. Germline V lookup: CDR1 SGHTA, CDR2 FQGNSA. This CDR3 contains 11 residues. The CDR3 region is CASSQWAGAFS. The DNA of the CDR3 is TGTGCCAGCAGCCAATGGGCGGGAGCTTTCTCT.

This clonotype was observed many times. V gene TRBV24-1 combines with J gene TRBJ2-1, with TRBD2 matching over 8 bases. The germline V gene has CDR1 KGHDR and CDR2 SFDVKD. This CDR3 region has 15 residues. Trimming took 7 bases from V and 6 from J; bases not matched to a gene: 10. The CDR3 DNA reads TGTGCCACCAGGGGGGGGACTAGTAAGGGCAATGAGCAGTTCTTC. Translated: CATRGGTSKGNEQFF.

The V gene is TRBV5-1, the J gene TRBJ1-2, with TRBD1 matching 10 bases. J lost 6 bases, V lost 4 bases, and 6 bases had no gene match. Germline-derived CDR1 and CDR2 are SGHRS and YFSETQ. CDR3 length: 14 residues. DNA of the CDR3: TGCGCCAGCAGCCCCGGGACAGGGGAGAATGGCTACACCTTC. Translation gives CASSPGTGENGYTF.

A few counts support this clonotype. This rearrangement joins TRBV28 to TRBJ2-1; 11 bases map to TRBD2. The CDR3 has 14 residues. After removal of 8 bases from V and 6 bases from J, the junction contained 6 bases not matched to a gene. Germline assignment: CDR1 MDHEN and CDR2 SYDVKM. As DNA, the CDR3 is TGTGCCAGCCTGAGACTAGCGGGAATCAATGAGCAGTTCTTC. It codes for CASLRLAGINEQFF.